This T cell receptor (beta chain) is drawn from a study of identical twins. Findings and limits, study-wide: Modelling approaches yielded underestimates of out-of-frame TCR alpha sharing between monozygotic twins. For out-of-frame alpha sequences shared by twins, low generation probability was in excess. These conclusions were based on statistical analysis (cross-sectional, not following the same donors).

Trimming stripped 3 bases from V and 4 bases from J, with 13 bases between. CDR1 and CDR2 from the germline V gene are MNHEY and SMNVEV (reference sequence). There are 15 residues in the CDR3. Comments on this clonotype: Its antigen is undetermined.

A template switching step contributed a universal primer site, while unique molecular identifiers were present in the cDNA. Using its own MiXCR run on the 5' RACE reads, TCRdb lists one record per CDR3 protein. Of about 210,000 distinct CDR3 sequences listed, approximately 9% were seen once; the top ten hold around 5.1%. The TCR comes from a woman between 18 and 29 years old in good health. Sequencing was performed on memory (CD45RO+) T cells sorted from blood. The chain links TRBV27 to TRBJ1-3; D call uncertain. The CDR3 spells CASSLNGFSGNTIYF. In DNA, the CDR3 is TGTGCCAGCAGTTTGAACGGGTTTTCGGGAAACACCATATATTTT.